This T cell receptor (beta chain) was profiled in a study of blood T cells in healthy people across ages. The CDR3 sequence is 15 residues long. Germline values: CDR1 MNHEY, CDR2 SMNVEV (reference sequence). Trimming left V 4 bases short and J 0 bases short, with 13 bases between. Using a J-beta primer mix together with a sample-barcoded 5' primer, a second PCR was run for roughly 7 to 11 cycles. Every cDNA was tagged by a template-switch adaptor with 12 random nucleotides. One entry per CDR3 protein, called by TCRdb with MiXCR from the 5' RACE reads. Among over a million distinct CDR3 sequences listed, approximately 42% were seen once.

Sequenced: blood. The sequence derives from a woman in her late teens or twenties in good health. The J gene is TRBJ2-7, the V gene TRBV27; perhaps TRBD1 as D (5 bases). CDR3 loop: CASSSRLGASYEQYF. The CDR3 DNA sequence: TGTGCCAGCAGTTCACGGCTTGGGGCCTCCTACGAGCAGTACTTC.